The clone carrying this TCR beta chain was observed a handful of times. Via MiXCR, TCRdb re-called the 5' RACE reads, giving one row per CDR3 protein. Of 85,000 to 100,000 distinct CDR3 sequences in the sample, roughly 18% were seen once. The data were taken from a study of T cells of healthy individuals. The CDR3 runs 14 residues. V lost 6 bases to trimming and J lost 4 bases; unmatched junction nucleotides: 7. From germline, CDR1 is LNHNV and CDR2 YYDKDF (reference sequence). The chain has TRBV15 and TRBJ2-3, with 7 bases aligning to TRBD1. The source of this sequence is a human donor in good health. As DNA, the CDR3 is TGTGCCACCAGGGGACAGACGTTTCCAGATACGCAGTATTTT. Protein sequence: CATRGQTFPDTQYF.